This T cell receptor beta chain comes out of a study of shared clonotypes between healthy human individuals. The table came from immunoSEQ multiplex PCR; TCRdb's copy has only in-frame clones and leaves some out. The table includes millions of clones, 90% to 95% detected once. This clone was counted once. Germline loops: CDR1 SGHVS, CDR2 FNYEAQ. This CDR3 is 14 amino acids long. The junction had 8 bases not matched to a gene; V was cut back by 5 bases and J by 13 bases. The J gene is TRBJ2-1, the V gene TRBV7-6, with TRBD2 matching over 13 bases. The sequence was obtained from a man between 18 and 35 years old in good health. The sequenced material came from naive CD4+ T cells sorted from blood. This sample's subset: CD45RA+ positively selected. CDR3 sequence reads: CASSGLAGAPLQFF. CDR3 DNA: TGTGCCAGCAGCGGACTAGCGGGAGCTCCACTTCAGTTCTTC. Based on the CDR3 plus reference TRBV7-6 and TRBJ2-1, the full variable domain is GAGVSQSPRYKVTKRGQDVALRCDPISGHVSLYWYRQALGQGPEFLTYFNYEAQQDKSGLPNDRFSAERPEGSISTLTIQRTEQRDSAMYRCASSGLAGAPLQFFGPGTRLTVL.